The 20 T cell receptor beta chains reported below all come from one sample, sequenced in a study of lymphopenia after photon versus proton radiotherapy. Only in-frame clones appear in the TCRdb table, and some are missing; sequencing was by immunoSEQ multiplex PCR. The sample contains around 20,000 clones, 75% to 95% of which appear only once. Specimen: peripheral blood, collected from a patient treated with photon-based radiotherapy. Every receptor here comes from a man in his sixties with pancreatic cancer.

The genes are TRBV7-2 and TRBJ1-3; 8 nucleotides align to TRBD1. The V and J ends lost 2 bases and 0 bases, in that order; junction bases with no gene match: 3. The CDR3 totals 16 residues. CDR1 and CDR2 from the germline V gene are SGHTA and FQGNSA. The CDR3 DNA is TGTGCCAGCAGCTTATGGGACAGGCGCTCTGGAAACACCATATATTTT. It is translated as CASSLWDRRSGNTIYF.

This rearrangement joins TRBV4-2 to TRBJ1-5; D gene unclear. Germline CDR1 and CDR2: LGHNA and YNFKEQ. V gave up 0 bases and J gave up 4 bases, with 13 bases separating them. The CDR3 sequence is 16 residues long. This chain's CDR3 is CASSQDPGVLNQPQHF. DNA for the CDR3: TGTGCCAGCAGCCAAGACCCCGGGGTCCTGAATCAGCCCCAGCATTTT.

The gene calls are TRBV30 and TRBJ1-1, with a weak D call TRBD1 (5 bases). Trimming shortened V by 2 bases and J by 3 bases, and 22 bases separated the two germline ends. The CDR3 covers 17 residues. The germline V gene encodes CDR1 GTSNPN and CDR2 SVGIG (reference sequence). The CDR3 sequence: CAWSSGVWEGWDTEAFF. CDR3 coding DNA: TGTGCCTGGAGTTCTGGGGTTTGGGAGGGGTGGGACACTGAAGCTTTCTTT.

This clone was seen a single time. This sequence joins TRBV6-5 and TRBJ2-7; possible D gene TRBD1, 5 bases. The V gene's germline CDR1 is MNHEY and CDR2 SVGAGI. CDR3 length: 12 amino acids. V dropped 6 bases and J dropped 4 bases, with 10 bases sitting between them. The CDR3, as DNA: TGTGCCAGCAGGTCTGACAGTTACGAGCAGTACTTC. It yields the protein CASRSDSYEQYF.

The rearrangement links TRBV9 to TRBJ1-6; possible D gene TRBD1, 5 bases. V was cut by 4 bases and J by 13 bases, with 18 bases left in between. CDR3 length: 14 amino acids. CDR1 and CDR2 from the germline V gene are SGDLS and YYNGEE. CDR3 residues: CASSPGTRGEPLHF. The DNA for the CDR3 is TGTGCCAGCAGCCCAGGGACCCGCGGAGAGCCCCTCCACTTT. The complete variable domain, with remaining parts taken from reference TRBV9 and TRBJ1-6, reads DSGVTQTPKHLITATGQRVTLRCSPRSGDLSVYWYQQSLDQGLQFLIQYYNGEERAKGNILERFSAQQFPDLHSELNLSSLELGDSALYFCASSPGTRGEPLHFGNGTRLTVT.

The chain joins TRBV19 to TRBJ2-3, with D perhaps TRBD1 or TRBD2 (5 bases each). With 6 bases removed from V and 0 bases from J, the gap between germline ends came to 22 bases. The germline CDR1 and CDR2 sequences are LNHDA and SQIVND (reference sequence). The CDR3 length is 18 residues. The DNA of the CDR3 is TGTGCCAGTAGCCAAGAGGGAAGGGGATGGGGTAGCACAGATACGCAGTATTTT. Encoded protein: CASSQEGRGWGSTDTQYF. Combining the CDR3 with reference TRBV19 and TRBJ2-3 gives the whole variable domain DGGITQSPKYLFRKEGQNVTLSCEQNLNHDAMYWYRQDPGQGLRLIYYSQIVNDFQKGDIAEGYSVSREKKESFPLTVTSAQKNPTAFYLCASSQEGRGWGSTDTQYFGPGTRLTVL.

V gene TRBV18 combines with J gene TRBJ2-2, with D tentatively TRBD1 (5 bases). The length of the CDR3 is 17 residues. Trimming pared 2 bases from V and 0 bases from J, leaving 13 bases between. From germline, CDR1 is KGHSH and CDR2 LQKENI. The CDR3 protein is CASSPEGQGTNTGELFF. CDR3 DNA sequence: TGTGCCAGCTCACCAGAAGGGCAGGGTACGAACACCGGGGAGCTGTTTTTT. The whole variable domain, remainder taken from reference TRBV18 and TRBJ2-2, is NAGVMQNPRHLVRRRGQEARLRCSPMKGHSHVYWYRQLPEEGLKFMVYLQKENIIDESGMPKERFSAEFPKEGPSILRIQQVVRGDSAAYFCASSPEGQGTNTGELFFGEGSRLTVL.

The gene calls are TRBV18 and TRBJ2-4; D is possibly TRBD1 or TRBD2 (5 bases each). Looked up from germline, CDR1 is KGHSH and CDR2 is LQKENI. Trimming left V 5 bases short and J 6 bases short, with 14 bases between. The CDR3 spans 14 residues. CDR3 nucleotide sequence: TGTGCCAGCTCAGTCGGGACGGTCGGAAACATTCAGTACTTC. It translates to CASSVGTVGNIQYF.

This chain connects TRBV6-1 to TRBJ1-2; D is unclear. V was cut by 2 bases and J by 4 bases, with 17 bases left in between. The CDR3 contains 16 residues. Germline loops: CDR1 MNHNS, CDR2 SASEGT. CDR3: CASSESSLATGYGYTF. The CDR3, as DNA: TGTGCCAGCAGTGAATCCTCCCTCGCCACGGGCTATGGCTACACCTTC.

This chain uses TRBV7-9 with TRBJ1-4; D gene unclear. Germline lookup yields CDR1 SEHNR and CDR2 FQNEAQ (reference sequence). The CDR3 has 16 residues. V was cut by 2 bases and J by 0 bases, with 10 bases left in between. The DNA for the CDR3 is TGTGCCAGCAGCTTATCACCGGTAGCAACTAATGAAAAACTGTTTTTT. This encodes CASSLSPVATNEKLFF.

The chain links TRBV29-1 to TRBJ1-1, with D tentatively TRBD1 (6 bases). Trimming left V 6 bases short and J 1 base short, with 12 bases between. CDR1 and CDR2 from the germline V gene are SQVTM and ANQGSEA. This CDR3 is 13 amino acids long. CDR3 in DNA: TGCAGCGTCTCCGGGACACAGAACACTGAAGCTTTCTTT. This translates into CSVSGTQNTEAFF.

This clone was picked up one time. The chain is built from TRBV2 and TRBJ1-1, with D hard to call. CDR3 size: 13 residues. From germline, CDR1 is SNHLY and CDR2 FYNNEI. Trimming removed 6 bases at V and 1 base at J, with 9 bases between. CDR3 in DNA: TGTGCCAGCAGAAATTGGGCGAACACTGAAGCTTTCTTT. Amino acids: CASRNWANTEAFF.

The chain has TRBV27 and TRBJ2-3; 7 bases fit TRBD2. With 4 bases clipped from V and 5 bases from J, the junction kept 9 bases outside the gene matches. This CDR3 region has 15 residues. From germline, CDR1 is MNHEY and CDR2 SMNVEV (reference sequence). The CDR3 is CASSSAAGVGDTQYF. The DNA for the CDR3 is TGTGCCAGCAGTTCAGCGGCGGGGGTGGGAGATACGCAGTATTTT.

This chain links TRBV30 with TRBJ2-5; a weak D match, TRBD1 (5 bases). V lost 0 bases and J lost 3, with 8 bases in between. The CDR3 is made up of 13 amino acids. Germline V gene lookup returns CDR1 GTSNPN and CDR2 SVGIG (reference sequence). CDR3 loop: CAWSVRQKETQYF. The CDR3 DNA sequence: TGTGCCTGGAGTGTGAGACAGAAAGAGACCCAGTACTTC.

The chain joins TRBV2 to TRBJ2-7; the match to TRBD2 covers 11 bases. V trimming: 1 base; J trimming: 2 bases; junction bases outside the gene matches: 10. The CDR3 runs 18 residues. In germline, CDR1 is SNHLY, CDR2 FYNNEI. CDR3 in amino acids: CASSEGLAGGLQTYEQYF. CDR3 DNA sequence: TGTGCCAGCAGTGAAGGTCTAGCGGGGGGTCTTCAAACCTACGAGCAGTACTTC.

The chain combines TRBV7-9 with TRBJ1-2, with 10 nucleotides matching TRBD1. J gave up 6 bases and V 3 bases, and 7 bases lay outside the gene matches. Per the germline V gene, CDR1 is SEHNR and CDR2 is FQNEAQ (reference sequence). The CDR3 is 15 residues long. CDR3 amino acids: CASSLEGTGVNGYTF. In DNA form, the CDR3 reads TGTGCCAGCAGCTTGGAGGGGACAGGGGTGAATGGCTACACCTTC.

The chain employs TRBV5-1 and TRBJ1-2, with D possibly being TRBD1 (6 bases). Germline values: CDR1 SGHRS, CDR2 YFSETQ. Trimming took off 0 bases at V and 4 bases at J, with 19 bases between the two ends. The CDR3 runs to 17 residues. The DNA for the CDR3 is TGCGCCAGCAGCTTGGCCGGAGCAGGGGAAGGGGGCTATGGCTACACCTTC. It translates to CASSLAGAGEGGYGYTF.

The chain couples TRBV18 to TRBJ1-4, with D perhaps matching TRBD1 (6 bases). This CDR3 is built from 14 residues. CDR1 and CDR2 from the germline V gene are KGHSH and LQKENI. The V gene lost 5 bases and the J gene lost 5 bases, with 12 bases spanning the gap. This CDR3 reads CASSWTAPNEKLFF. DNA for the CDR3: TGTGCCAGCTCATGGACAGCCCCGAATGAAAAACTGTTTTTT. The full variable domain, rest sourced from reference TRBV18 and TRBJ1-4, is NAGVMQNPRHLVRRRGQEARLRCSPMKGHSHVYWYRQLPEEGLKFMVYLQKENIIDESGMPKERFSAEFPKEGPSILRIQQVVRGDSAAYFCASSWTAPNEKLFFGSGTQLSVL.

J is TRBJ2-5 and V is TRBV18; D is unresolved. CDR3 length: 13 amino acids. Trimming took 3 bases from V and 5 from J, leaving 10 bases between them. The germline V gene has CDR1 KGHSH and CDR2 LQKENI. The CDR3 sequence is CASSPGLHETQYF. The CDR3 coding sequence is TGTGCCAGCTCACCGGGCCTCCATGAGACCCAGTACTTC.

The V call is TRBV7-9, the J call TRBJ2-3; D may be TRBD2 (6 bases). Trimming removed 2 bases at V and 1 base at J, with 10 bases between. CDR1 and CDR2 (germline): SEHNR, FQNEAQ (reference sequence). This CDR3 has 15 amino acids. The CDR3 protein is CASSLLGRRTDTQYF. The CDR3 DNA follows: TGTGCCAGCAGCTTACTCGGGAGACGCACAGATACGCAGTATTTT.